The 8 T cell receptor beta chains presented below share a single source sample, sequenced in a study of blood T cells in healthy people across ages. With a J-beta primer mix and a sample-barcoded 5' primer, a second PCR ran 7 to 11 cycles. TCRdb reprocessed the 5' RACE reads with MiXCR, giving one entry per CDR3 protein. The table records about 800,000 distinct CDR3 sequences, around a quarter of them present only once. Separately, the same data were catalogued under a study of T cells of mothers and their children.

Sequencing was carried out using blood. The receptors originated from a boy between 10 and 17 years old in good health.

Concerning this clonotype itself: This CDR3 is missing its conserved last phenylalanine or tryptophan, likely due to a read error. V gene TRBV29-1 combines with J gene TRBJ2-5, with a possible D match to TRBD1 (6 bases). The ends were cut back, 7 bases at V and 2 bases at J, with 14 bases in the middle. This CDR3 comprises 13 residues. Germline lookup yields CDR1 SQVTM and CDR2 ANQGSEA. The CDR3 reads CSATGRRQETQYL. Written as DNA, the CDR3 is TGCAGCGCCACAGGGAGAAGACAAGAGACCCAGTACCTC.

There are many counts of this clonotype. The gene calls are TRBV12-3 or TRBV12-4 and TRBJ2-7; 8 bases are shared with TRBD1. The CDR3 runs 14 residues. The junction had 8 bases not matched to a gene; V was cut back by 5 bases and J by 5 bases. The CDR3 is CASSTRTGLDEQYF. The CDR3 bases are TGTGCCAGCAGTACACGGACAGGGCTCGACGAGCAGTACTTC.

V usage is TRBV7-9 and J usage is TRBJ2-7; 7 nucleotides agree with TRBD1. The DNA end favors TRBJ2-4, so the J call may be wrong. This CDR3 region has 13 residues. Germline CDR1 SEHNR, CDR2 FQNEAQ (reference sequence). The CDR3 here is CASSETGRNIQYF. DNA of the CDR3: TGTGCCAGCAGCGAGACAGGGAGAAACATTCAGTACTTC.

The chain links TRBV4-3 to TRBJ1-3; 8 positions agree with TRBD1. CDR3 length: 15 residues. After removal of 0 bases from V and 6 bases from J, the junction contained 4 bases not matched to a gene. The germline V gene has CDR1 LGHNA and CDR2 YSLEER. The CDR3 region is CASSQDRGPINTIYF. CDR3 coding DNA: TGCGCCAGCAGCCAAGACAGGGGGCCGATAAACACCATATATTTT.

This clonotype was picked up a small number of times. The chain carries TRBV29-1 and TRBJ2-3; D gene ambiguous. There are 14 residues in the CDR3. Trimming took 5 bases from V and 3 from J, leaving 15 bases between them. Germline CDR1 reads SQVTM; CDR2 reads ANQGSEA. The CDR3 bases are TGCAGCGTTACGATAGGCGTAGGTACAGATACGCAGTATTTT. Translated: CSVTIGVGTDTQYF.

This clonotype was observed a handful of times. The rearrangement links TRBV12-3 or TRBV12-4 to TRBJ2-7; 9 bases match TRBD1. The CDR3 has 17 amino acids. With V trimmed by 5 bases and J by 3 bases, 14 bases remained unmatched. CDR3 region: CASSPLNPGQGIYEQYF. The CDR3 bases are TGTGCCAGCAGTCCTTTAAATCCGGGACAGGGTATCTACGAGCAGTACTTC.

J is TRBJ2-5 and V is TRBV20-1; possible D gene TRBD2, 5 bases. The J call may not be correct, given that the DNA end is closer to TRBJ2-1. Germline V gene lookup returns CDR1 DFQATT and CDR2 SNEGSKA (reference sequence). This CDR3 is built from 17 residues. CDR3 region: CSAGGPPRNPGPNEQFF. Written as DNA, the CDR3 is TGCAGTGCTGGCGGGCCCCCAAGAAATCCGGGCCCCAATGAGCAGTTCTTC.

This sequence joins TRBV24-1 and TRBJ1-1; D ambiguous. Germline V CDR1 and CDR2: KGHDR, SFDVKD. The germline V and J ends were trimmed by 7 bases and 1 base, with 6 bases remaining between them. The CDR3 runs to 12 residues. For the CDR3, the DNA is TGTGCCACCAGCAGTGGGAACACTGAAGCTTTCTTT. This sequence encodes CATSSGNTEAFF.